This is a list of T cell receptor beta chains from one sample in a study of blood T cell repertoires in COVID-19. Clones were read by immunoSEQ multiplex PCR, and TCRdb kept only the in-frame ones, dropping some. The sample has about 240,000 clones, around 87% seen once. The sample consisted of peripheral blood. These receptors all come from a man aged 55 to 70 who had recovered from COVID-19. CDR3s include the opening cysteine and the closing phenylalanine or tryptophan. D genes are given only for firm matches. Clone sizes are given selectively: once, few, many, or a class where the clone is expanded.

cdr3_length d_call j_call v_call clone_size cdr3_nt cdr3_aa
14 TRBD2 TRBJ2-7 TRBV3-1/TRBV3-2 . TGTGCCAGCAGCACGCGACTAGCCACCTACGAGCAGTACTTC CASSTRLATYEQYF
15 TRBD1 TRBJ2-2 TRBV9 . TGTGCCAGCAGCCCTCGGGCAGGGGGTACCGGGGAGCTGTTTTTT CASSPRAGGTGELFF
14 TRBD1 TRBJ1-2 TRBV6-1 . TGTGCCAGCAGTGAACTGACAGGGCGTTATGGCTACACCTTC CASSELTGRYGYTF
17 . TRBJ1-5 TRBV19 . TGTGCCAGTAGTATAGATCGAACAGCCTATAGCAATCAGCCCCAGCATTTT CASSIDRTAYSNQPQHF
14 . TRBJ2-5 TRBV11-2 . TGTGCCAGCAGCTTGAGACTCGGCCAAGAGACCCAGTACTTC CASSLRLGQETQYF
16 TRBD2 TRBJ2-1 TRBV7-2 . TGTGCCAGCAGCTTAACCGGGACTAGCGGGTCTCGGGCTCAGTTCTTC CASSLTGTSGSRAQFF
18 TRBD2 TRBJ2-3 TRBV7-2 . TGTGCCAGCAGCTTAAAGCCCTTCGGCGGGGGGTACACAGATACGCAGTATTTT CASSLKPFGGGYTDTQYF
17 TRBD2 TRBJ2-1 TRBV14 once TGTGCCAGCAGCCAATTCCCGGGACTAGCGGGGGCCAATGAGCAGTTCTTC CASSQFPGLAGANEQFF
11 . TRBJ2-1 TRBV29-1 . TGCAGCGTTGGGCAGGTCTTCGAGCAGTTCTTC CSVGQVFEQFF
17 TRBD1 TRBJ1-5 TRBV19 . TGTGCCAGTAGTACCGGGACAGGGAGGATGGGCAATCAGCCCCAGCATTTT CASSTGTGRMGNQPQHF
18 TRBD1 TRBJ2-3 TRBV24-1 few TGTGCCACCAGTGTTCTCGGAGTTCTCGGACAGGGATCAGATACGCAGTATTTT CATSVLGVLGQGSDTQYF
15 . TRBJ1-2 TRBV24-1 . TGTGCCACCAGTGATTTTCGGAGGGGTAACTATGGCTACACCTTC CATSDFRRGNYGYTF
15 TRBD1 TRBJ2-5 TRBV30 . TGTGCCTGGAGTCAGGACAGGGGAAGATTGGAGACCCAGTACTTC CAWSQDRGRLETQYF
16 TRBD1 TRBJ1-1 TRBV11-2 . TGTGCCAGCAGCCACCGACAGGGGCTGGGTAACACTGAAGCTTTCTTT CASSHRQGLGNTEAFF
16 . TRBJ2-2 TRBV5-1 . TGCGCCAGCAGCTTAACAGCTCCCGGCGGGGTCGGGGAGCTGTTTTTT CASSLTAPGGVGELFF
15 . TRBJ1-2 TRBV6-5 . TGTGCCAGCACGACAGGAAATAGTGGGTTCGATGGCTACACCTTC CASTTGNSGFDGYTF
13 TRBD1 TRBJ2-5 TRBV10-2 . TGCGCCACCCGAGACAGGGGGAGGGAGACCCAGTACTTC CATRDRGRETQYF
15 . TRBJ1-4 TRBV7-9 many TGTGCCAGCAGCTTAGGAGCCTTACAGAACGAAAAACTGTTTTTT CASSLGALQNEKLFF
13 . TRBJ1-5 TRBV18 . TGTGCCAGCTCACCAATCAGGGATCAGCCCCAGCATTTT CASSPIRDQPQHF
14 . TRBJ1-5 TRBV4-1 few TGCGCCAGCAGCCTGGTCGGGGGAGGGCAGCCCCAGCATTTT CASSLVGGGQPQHF
14 TRBD2 TRBJ2-1 TRBV5-1 . TGCGCCAGCAGGGGCGGGGGATCCTACAATGAGCAGTTCTTC CASRGGGSYNEQFF
15 TRBD2 TRBJ2-6 TRBV13 . TGTGCCAGCGTTCTCGGGGGGGCTCTCGGTAACGTCCTGACTTTC CASVLGGALGNVLTF
14 TRBD1 TRBJ2-1 TRBV24-1 . TGTGCCACCAGTGACCGGGACAGGGGGGATGAGCAGTTCTTC CATSDRDRGDEQFF
16 . TRBJ2-2 TRBV24-1 once TGTGCCACCAGCCCCCCACCAGCAGGGCTGACCGGGGAGCTGTTTTTT CATSPPPAGLTGELFF
15 . TRBJ2-7 TRBV6-5 . TGTGCCAGCAGTTACTCATACAGGGGGGGTTACGAGCAGTACTTC CASSYSYRGGYEQYF
16 TRBD2 TRBJ2-2 TRBV23-1 . TGCGCCAGCAGTCAATCAGCGGGGTTGAACACCGGGGAGCTGTTTTTT CASSQSAGLNTGELFF
19 . TRBJ1-2 TRBV28 . TGTGCCAGCAGTTCTAATACTCTTCGCCCAGCTAGAACTAACTATGGCTACACCTTC CASSSNTLRPARTNYGYTF
12 . TRBJ2-7 TRBV12-3/TRBV12-4 . TGTGCCAGCACAGGCTACTCCTACGAGCAGTACTTC CASTGYSYEQYF
15 TRBD1 TRBJ2-7 TRBV5-1 once TGCGCCAGCAGCTTGGCAGGACAGGGGTTGGGGGAGCAGTACTTC CASSLAGQGLGEQYF
14 . TRBJ2-3 TRBV9 . TGTGCCAGCAGCACGAGACCAGGGGCAGATACGCAGTATTTT CASSTRPGADTQYF
14 . TRBJ1-1 TRBV14 . TGTGCCAGCAGCCCCCTGGGGAGTACCTTTGAAGCTTTCTTT CASSPLGSTFEAFF
12 . TRBJ2-2 TRBV2 . TGTGCCAGCGGGGGCCTCACCGGGGAGCTGTTTTTT CASGGLTGELFF
16 TRBD2 TRBJ2-3 TRBV7-2 . TGTGCCAGCAGCTCCTGGACTAGCGGGAGCACAGATACGCAGTATTTT CASSSWTSGSTDTQYF
15 TRBD2 TRBJ2-2 TRBV6-5 . TGTGCCAGCAGTCAGCGGGGGGGTCTACCAGGGGAGCTGTTTTTT CASSQRGGLPGELFF
13 . TRBJ2-7 TRBV5-1 . TGCGCCAGCAGCTTGGGTGCCAGCTACGAGCAGTACTTC CASSLGASYEQYF
15 TRBD1 TRBJ2-7 TRBV6-5 . TGTGCCACCCTCACGGAGACAGGGCTGGCCCACGAGCAGTACTTC CATLTETGLAHEQYF
13 TRBD1 TRBJ1-2 TRBV6-5 . TGTGCCAGCAGTCCGACAGGGGGTCGCGGCTACACCTTC CASSPTGGRGYTF
15 TRBD1 TRBJ1-1 TRBV18 . TGTGCCAGCTCACCGCGACAGGGATCGGGCACTGAAGCTTTCTTT CASSPRQGSGTEAFF
13 . TRBJ2-7 TRBV25-1 . TGTGCCAGCAGTCTCAAGGGGGCCTACGAGCAGTACTTC CASSLKGAYEQYF
17 TRBD1 TRBJ2-5 TRBV27 . TGTGCCAGCAGCCCCCTCACCGGGACAGGCTATGGAGAGACCCAGTACTTC CASSPLTGTGYGETQYF
15 . TRBJ2-5 TRBV5-1 . TGCGCCAGCTACTCGGGCGGGGGCCTACAAGAGACCCAGTACTTC CASYSGGGLQETQYF
14 . TRBJ1-5 TRBV7-2 few TGTGCCAGCAGCTTGGGGCTAAGCAATCAGCCCCAGCATTTT CASSLGLSNQPQHF
15 . TRBJ1-6 TRBV5-5 . TGTGCCAGCAGCTATACAGGGTTCGGGAATTCACCCCTCCACTTT CASSYTGFGNSPLHF
16 . TRBJ1-2 TRBV5-6 . TGTGCCAGCAGCCCTGGTGGGGGGGCGAATAACTATGGCTACACCTTC CASSPGGGANNYGYTF
13 . TRBJ2-1 TRBV7-7 . TGTGCCAGCAGCTACCGGGACTACAATGAGCAGTTCTTC CASSYRDYNEQFF